This TCR beta chain was sequenced for a study of blood T cell repertoires in COVID-19. Assay: immunoSEQ multiplex PCR; the TCRdb copy retains only in-frame clones and omits some. The sample records 140,000 to 150,000 clones, less than 90% being singletons. The CDR3 has 16 amino acids. Germline loops: CDR1 MNHEY, CDR2 SVGAGI. J gave up 9 bases and V 0 bases, and 13 bases lay outside the gene matches. The sequence was obtained from a man aged 30 to 45 with COVID-19, enrolled during active disease. The material sequenced was peripheral blood. V is TRBV6-5 and J is TRBJ2-7; 8 bases fit TRBD1. The CDR3 coding sequence is TGTGCCAGCAGTTACTCGACACGGGCAGGGGGCGCGGTGCAGTACTTC. Its translation is CASSYSTRAGGAVQYF.